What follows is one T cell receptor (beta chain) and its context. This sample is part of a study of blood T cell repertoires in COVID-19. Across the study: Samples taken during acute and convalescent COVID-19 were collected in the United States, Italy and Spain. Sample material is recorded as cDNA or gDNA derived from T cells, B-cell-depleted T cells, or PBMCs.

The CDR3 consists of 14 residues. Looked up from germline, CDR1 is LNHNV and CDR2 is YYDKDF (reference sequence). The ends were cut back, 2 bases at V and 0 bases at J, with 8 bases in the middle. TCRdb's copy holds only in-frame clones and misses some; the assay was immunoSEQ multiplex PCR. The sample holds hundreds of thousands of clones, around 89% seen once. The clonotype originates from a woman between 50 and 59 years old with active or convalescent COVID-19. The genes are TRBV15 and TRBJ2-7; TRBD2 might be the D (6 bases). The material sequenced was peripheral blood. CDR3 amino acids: CATSRYGSSYEQYF. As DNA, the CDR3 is TGTGCCACCAGCAGATACGGGAGCTCCTACGAGCAGTACTTC.